The 18 T cell receptor beta chains listed next were all sequenced from one sample in a study of cytomegalovirus exposure and HLA in healthy donors. A multiplex PCR was run with 60 Vbeta primers and 13 Jbeta primers. Some clones are missing from TCRdb's copy, which holds only in-frame ones; the method was immunoSEQ multiplex PCR. The sample holds a few hundred thousand clones, under 80% seen once. Sequencing used PBMCs. The receptors were gathered from a girl aged 2-9 years in good health and CMV-seronegative.

The chain is built from TRBV15 and TRBJ1-6, with a possible D match to TRBD1 (5 bases). The V and J ends lost 9 bases and 7 bases respectively, with 10 bases between them. This CDR3 region has 12 residues. CDR1 LNHNV and CDR2 YYDKDF come from the germline V gene (reference sequence). Written as DNA, the CDR3 is TGTGCCACGGGGCAGGGAAATTCACCCCTCCACTTT. Its protein is CATGQGNSPLHF. The variable domain in full, with the rest retrieved from reference TRBV15 and TRBJ1-6, is DAMVIQNPRYQVTQFGKPVTLSCSQTLNHNVMYWYQQKSSQAPKLLFHYYDKDFNNEADTPDNFQSRRPNTSFCFLDIRSPGLGDTAMYLCATGQGNSPLHFGNGTRLTVT.

The V call is TRBV6-1, the J call TRBJ1-5, with 8 bases aligning to TRBD1. This CDR3 region has 15 residues. The V gene's germline CDR1 is MNHNS and CDR2 SASEGT. With V trimmed by 5 bases and J by 4 bases, 7 bases remained unmatched. CDR3 in amino acids: CASSTLDRVNQPQHF. The CDR3 DNA is TGTGCCAGCAGTACCTTGGACAGGGTTAATCAGCCCCAGCATTTT.

J is TRBJ1-5 and V is TRBV19; the D gene is possibly TRBD1 (5 bases). Trimming removed 2 bases from V and 5 bases from J, with 10 bases in between. Per the germline V gene, CDR1 is LNHDA and CDR2 is SQIVND (reference sequence). The CDR3 extends over 14 amino acids. The chain's CDR3 is CASSILGRDQPQHF. CDR3 nucleotide sequence: TGTGCCAGTAGTATACTTGGCAGGGATCAGCCCCAGCATTTT.

V gene TRBV29-1 combines with J gene TRBJ1-2, with D possibly being TRBD1 (6 bases). Germline V gene sequence: CDR1 SQVTM, CDR2 ANQGSEA. V was trimmed by 5 bases and J by 4 bases, leaving 11 bases between them. The CDR3 is 12 amino acids. The CDR3 nucleotides are TGCAGCGTTCAAAGGGGGTTCTATGGCTACACCTTC. Its translation is CSVQRGFYGYTF. The whole variable domain, remainder taken from reference TRBV29-1 and TRBJ1-2, is SAVISQKPSRDICQRGTSLTIQCQVDSQVTMMFWYRQQPGQSLTLIATANQGSEATYESGFVIDKFPISRPNLTFSTLTVSNMSPEDSSIYLCSVQRGFYGYTFGSGTRLTVV.

This chain links TRBV27 with TRBJ2-1; D remains ambiguous. This CDR3 region has 20 residues. Germline CDR1 reads MNHEY; CDR2 reads SMNVEV (reference sequence). Between the trimmed V and J ends, which lost 2 bases and 5 bases, there was a span of 28 bases. The CDR3 DNA sequence: TGTGCCAGCAGTTTAAGTTTAAGGAACTACTCGAACGTCGCCCACAATGAGCAGTTCTTC. Amino acids: CASSLSLRNYSNVAHNEQFF.

As concerns this clone: Germline and junction disagree at one end, which may indicate a read error. The chain uses TRBV7-8 and TRBJ2-1; a weak D match, TRBD2 (5 bases). CDR1 and CDR2 (germline): SGHVS, FQNEAQ. The CDR3 totals 14 residues. CDR3 nucleotides: TGTGCCAGCAGCCGACCGGACTCCTCCAATGAGCAGTTCTTC. Translation gives CASSRPDSSNEQFF.

The V gene is TRBV5-1, the J gene TRBJ1-4, with D unresolved. Germline-derived CDR1 and CDR2 are SGHRS and YFSETQ. The V gene lost 3 bases and the J gene lost 5 bases, with 5 bases spanning the gap. The CDR3 has 12 residues. This chain's CDR3 is CASSSSNEKLFF. The CDR3 DNA reads as TGCGCCAGCAGCTCGTCCAATGAAAAACTGTTTTTT.

The genes are TRBV19 and TRBJ1-1; D unresolved. The CDR3 covers 13 residues. Per germline, CDR1 LNHDA and CDR2 SQIVND (reference sequence). Trimming took 3 bases from V and 9 from J, leaving 14 bases between them. DNA for the CDR3: TGTGCCAGTAGTATTGGCCGTTGGCAGAAAGCTTTCTTT. Translating it yields CASSIGRWQKAFF.

The chain joins TRBV6-1 to TRBJ1-1; possibly TRBD1 for D (6 bases). Trimming removed 6 bases at V and 3 bases at J, with 14 bases between. There are 14 residues in the CDR3. The germline V gene encodes CDR1 MNHNS and CDR2 SASEGT. This CDR3 is CASSPRGADTEAFF. The CDR3 DNA sequence: TGTGCCAGCAGCCCCCGGGGGGCGGACACTGAAGCTTTCTTT.

The chain links TRBV30 to TRBJ2-1; 7 bases fit TRBD1. The trim removed 4 bases at V and 0 bases at J, leaving 6 bases unmatched. Germline values: CDR1 GTSNPN, CDR2 SVGIG (reference sequence). The length of the CDR3 is 15 residues. The CDR3: CAWKDRNNSYNEQFF. The CDR3, as DNA: TGTGCCTGGAAGGACAGGAACAACTCCTACAATGAGCAGTTCTTC.

This clone appeared a single time. The chain carries TRBV10-1 and TRBJ2-3; 10 nucleotides agree with TRBD2. Germline V gene data show CDR1 as WNHNN and CDR2 as SYGVQD (reference sequence). This CDR3 has 19 amino acids. J gave up 6 bases and V 0 bases, and 15 bases lay outside the gene matches. As DNA, the CDR3 is TGCGCCAGCAGTGAGTCGGGGGAACTAGCGGGATCCTTCGGGGATACGCAGTATTTT. Translating gives CASSESGELAGSFGDTQYF.

The chain links TRBV6-1 to TRBJ1-5; D may be TRBD1 (6 bases). The CDR3 contains 14 residues. Germline CDR1 and CDR2: MNHNS and SASEGT. V was trimmed by 7 bases and J by 6 bases, leaving 16 bases between them. Here the CDR3 DNA reads TGTGCCAGCAAACTGGGACAAGGGCCTCAGCCCCAGCATTTT. It yields the protein CASKLGQGPQPQHF.

This clone has more than one count but fewer than ten. This rearrangement joins TRBV6-1 to TRBJ1-2, with D possibly TRBD1 on 5 matching bases. Germline CDR1 reads MNHNS; CDR2 reads SASEGT. CDR3 length: 13 residues. Trimming pared 4 bases from V and 8 bases from J, leaving 14 bases between. The CDR3 sequence: CASSVGPGPGYTF. As DNA, the CDR3 is TGTGCCAGCAGTGTTGGTCCAGGGCCCGGCTACACCTTC.

V is TRBV2 and J is TRBJ1-6; 12 bases are shared with TRBD1. Germline loops: CDR1 SNHLY, CDR2 FYNNEI. With 3 bases clipped from V and 9 bases from J, the junction kept 6 bases outside the gene matches. The CDR3 runs to 16 residues. The CDR3 protein is CASSESGGQGASPLHF. As DNA, the CDR3 is TGTGCCAGCAGTGAGTCGGGGGGACAGGGGGCTTCACCCCTCCACTTT.

This chain uses TRBV5-1 with TRBJ1-6; 7 bases align to TRBD1. Germline loops: CDR1 SGHRS, CDR2 YFSETQ. CDR3 length: 17 residues. J was trimmed by 7 bases and V by 5 bases; bases with no gene match: 15. The CDR3 loop reads CASSSIPLRQGNSPLHF. DNA of the CDR3: TGCGCCAGCAGTTCAATCCCCCTGCGACAGGGCAATTCACCCCTCCACTTT.

The chain recombines TRBV25-1 with TRBJ1-1, with a tentative D call TRBD1 (5 bases). Germline CDR1 MGHDK, CDR2 SYGVNS. The CDR3 has 16 amino acids. V was clipped by 4 bases and J by 0 bases, with 15 bases between them. Written as DNA, the CDR3 is TGTGCCAGCAGTGGCCCAGGGCTGATTCTGAACACTGAAGCTTTCTTT. Protein sequence: CASSGPGLILNTEAFF.

This rearrangement joins TRBV19 to TRBJ1-1, with a tentative D call TRBD1 (5 bases). V was shortened by 1 base and J by 7 bases, with 22 bases between the two germline ends. The CDR3 covers 17 residues. Germline CDR1 LNHDA, CDR2 SQIVND (reference sequence). The CDR3 coding sequence is TGTGCCAGTAGTATAGGGGGCCCCGGAGGGAGATGGATTGAAGCTTTCTTT. Amino acid sequence: CASSIGGPGGRWIEAFF.

The rearrangement joins TRBV5-1 to TRBJ1-1; 7 nucleotides match TRBD1. Germline trimming cut 6 bases from V and 4 bases from J; bases unmatched to any gene: 21. Looked up from germline, CDR1 is SGHRS and CDR2 is YFSETQ. CDR3 size: 18 residues. As DNA, the CDR3 is TGCGCCAGCACCTACGGTGGACAGGTAGCATCCCTCAGCACTGAAGCTTTCTTT. This sequence encodes CASTYGGQVASLSTEAFF.